Listed below are T cell receptor beta chains from one sample, sequenced in a study of Ad26.COV2.S vaccination and SARS-CoV-2 variants. Clones were read by immunoSEQ multiplex PCR, and TCRdb kept only the in-frame ones, dropping some. The table lists a few hundred thousand clones, 70% to 90% of them singletons. Here the sequenced sample was peripheral blood, taken in a trial of Ad26.COV2.S vaccine versus placebo. These receptors were collected from a person between 18 and 65 years old who received the Ad26.COV2.S COVID-19 vaccine or a placebo. Each CDR3 is given with its conserved first and last residue. Fields, in order: CDR3 length, clone size, V gene, D gene, J gene, CDR3 protein, CDR3 DNA. The D gene is left open where the match is weak. Size is omitted from some rows. Given values are once, few, many or a class for expanded clones.

cdr3_length: 12; clone_size: .; v_call: TRBV5-1; d_call: .; j_call: TRBJ2-5; cdr3_aa: CASSLDFETQYF; cdr3_nt: TGCGCCAGCAGCTTGGACTTTGAGACCCAGTACTTC
cdr3_length: 15; clone_size: .; v_call: TRBV27; d_call: TRBD1; j_call: TRBJ1-2; cdr3_aa: CASSQGVEIGYGYTF; cdr3_nt: TGTGCCAGCTCACAGGGGGTTGAAATAGGCTATGGCTACACCTTC
cdr3_length: 13; clone_size: .; v_call: TRBV6-5; d_call: .; j_call: TRBJ2-2; cdr3_aa: CASSPAVTGELFF; cdr3_nt: TGTGCCAGCAGCCCCGCGGTGACCGGGGAGCTGTTTTTT
cdr3_length: 15; clone_size: .; v_call: TRBV28; d_call: .; j_call: TRBJ2-5; cdr3_aa: CASSPRGRVEETQYF; cdr3_nt: TGTGCCAGCAGTCCCCGGGGTCGGGTGGAAGAGACCCAGTACTTC
cdr3_length: 19; clone_size: .; v_call: TRBV5-1; d_call: .; j_call: TRBJ1-6; cdr3_aa: CASSLVVWSHSSYNSPLHF; cdr3_nt: TGCGCCAGCAGCTTGGTAGTGTGGAGCCATAGCTCCTATAATTCACCCCTCCACTTT
cdr3_length: 15; clone_size: few; v_call: TRBV2; d_call: TRBD1; j_call: TRBJ1-5; cdr3_aa: CASSYTGGLNQPQHF; cdr3_nt: TGTGCCAGCAGTTATACAGGGGGCCTCAATCAGCCCCAGCATTTT
cdr3_length: 17; clone_size: .; v_call: TRBV5-4; d_call: TRBD1; j_call: TRBJ2-2; cdr3_aa: CASSGWTGEGLAGELFF; cdr3_nt: TGTGCCAGCAGCGGATGGACAGGGGAAGGGCTGGCCGGGGAGCTGTTTTTT
cdr3_length: 13; clone_size: .; v_call: TRBV25-1; d_call: TRBD1; j_call: TRBJ2-3; cdr3_aa: CASSEGQPDTQYF; cdr3_nt: TGTGCCAGCAGTGAGGGACAGCCAGATACGCAGTATTTT
cdr3_length: 15; clone_size: .; v_call: TRBV2; d_call: TRBD1; j_call: TRBJ1-6; cdr3_aa: CASSGGQGEFSPLHF; cdr3_nt: TGTGCCAGCAGTGGAGGACAGGGCGAGTTTTCACCCCTCCACTTT
cdr3_length: 15; clone_size: .; v_call: TRBV5-5; d_call: .; j_call: TRBJ1-4; cdr3_aa: CASSLIGDKDEKLFF; cdr3_nt: TGTGCCAGCAGCTTGATAGGGGATAAGGATGAAAAACTGTTTTTT
cdr3_length: 12; clone_size: .; v_call: TRBV19; d_call: .; j_call: TRBJ1-1; cdr3_aa: CASSMGGLEAFF; cdr3_nt: TGTGCCAGTAGTATGGGGGGACTTGAAGCTTTCTTT
cdr3_length: 15; clone_size: .; v_call: TRBV28; d_call: .; j_call: TRBJ1-4; cdr3_aa: CASSRSGGLGEKLFF; cdr3_nt: TGTGCCAGCAGCCGGTCTGGGGGTCTTGGGGAAAAACTGTTTTTT
cdr3_length: 14; clone_size: .; v_call: TRBV28; d_call: .; j_call: TRBJ2-7; cdr3_aa: CASSLARQGYEQYF; cdr3_nt: TGTGCCAGCAGTTTGGCCCGCCAGGGCTACGAGCAGTACTTC
cdr3_length: 12; clone_size: .; v_call: TRBV9; d_call: .; j_call: TRBJ1-6; cdr3_aa: CASSGSNSPLHF; cdr3_nt: TGTGCCAGCAGCGGCAGTAATTCACCCCTCCACTTT
cdr3_length: 13; clone_size: .; v_call: TRBV2; d_call: .; j_call: TRBJ2-5; cdr3_aa: CASSQGMGETQYF; cdr3_nt: TGTGCCAGCAGCCAGGGTATGGGAGAGACCCAGTACTTC
cdr3_length: 13; clone_size: .; v_call: TRBV9; d_call: .; j_call: TRBJ2-2; cdr3_aa: CASSARDPGELFF; cdr3_nt: TGTGCCAGCAGCGCGAGGGATCCCGGGGAGCTGTTTTTT
cdr3_length: 14; clone_size: few; v_call: TRBV5-1; d_call: .; j_call: TRBJ2-4; cdr3_aa: CASSLGGGENIQYF; cdr3_nt: TGCGCCAGCAGCTTGGGAGGGGGAGAAAACATTCAGTACTTC
cdr3_length: 15; clone_size: .; v_call: TRBV11-2; d_call: .; j_call: TRBJ1-1; cdr3_aa: CASSLEGQGSTEAFF; cdr3_nt: TGTGCCAGCAGCTTAGAAGGCCAGGGGAGCACTGAAGCTTTCTTT
cdr3_length: 18; clone_size: .; v_call: TRBV27; d_call: .; j_call: TRBJ1-6; cdr3_aa: CASSNPRLGGSYNSPLHF; cdr3_nt: TGTGCCAGCAGTAATCCCCGACTTGGCGGCTCCTATAATTCACCCCTCCACTTT
cdr3_length: 14; clone_size: .; v_call: TRBV6-4; d_call: .; j_call: TRBJ2-3; cdr3_aa: CASRREAGTDTQYF; cdr3_nt: TGTGCCAGCAGAAGGGAAGCGGGCACAGATACGCAGTATTTT
cdr3_length: 16; clone_size: .; v_call: TRBV2; d_call: TRBD1; j_call: TRBJ2-7; cdr3_aa: CASSEFGTGIYHEQYF; cdr3_nt: TGTGCCAGCAGTGAGTTCGGGACAGGCATTTACCACGAGCAGTACTTC
cdr3_length: 15; clone_size: .; v_call: TRBV29-1; d_call: .; j_call: TRBJ2-5; cdr3_aa: CSVEVRRGSSETQYF; cdr3_nt: TGCAGCGTTGAAGTCCGTCGTGGTAGCTCAGAGACCCAGTACTTC
cdr3_length: 15; clone_size: once; v_call: TRBV5-1; d_call: .; j_call: TRBJ2-3; cdr3_aa: CASSLAGHRTDTQYF; cdr3_nt: TGCGCCAGCAGCTTAGCGGGACACCGCACAGATACGCAGTATTTT
cdr3_length: 14; clone_size: few; v_call: TRBV27; d_call: .; j_call: TRBJ1-2; cdr3_aa: CASSPRQSSYGYTF; cdr3_nt: TGTGCCAGCAGCCCTCGACAGTCGAGCTATGGCTACACCTTC